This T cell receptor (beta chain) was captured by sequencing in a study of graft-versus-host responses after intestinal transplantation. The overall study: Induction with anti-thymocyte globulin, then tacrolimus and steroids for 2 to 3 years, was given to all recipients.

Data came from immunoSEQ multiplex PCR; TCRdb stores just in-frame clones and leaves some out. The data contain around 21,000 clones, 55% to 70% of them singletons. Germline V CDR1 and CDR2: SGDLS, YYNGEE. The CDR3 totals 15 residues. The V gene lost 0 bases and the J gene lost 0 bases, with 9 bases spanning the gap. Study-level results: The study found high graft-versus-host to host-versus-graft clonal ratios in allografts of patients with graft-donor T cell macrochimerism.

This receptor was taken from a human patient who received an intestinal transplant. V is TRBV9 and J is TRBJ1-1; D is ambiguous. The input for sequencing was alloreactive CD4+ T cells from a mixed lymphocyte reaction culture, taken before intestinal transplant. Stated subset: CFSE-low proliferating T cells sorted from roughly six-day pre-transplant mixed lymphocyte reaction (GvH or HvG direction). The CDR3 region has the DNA TGTGCCAGCAGCGTAGCTGCCGGGATGAACACTGAAGCTTTCTTT. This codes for CASSVAAGMNTEAFF.